The 21 T cell receptor beta chains below all came from one sample that was sequenced in a study of regulatory T cells in long-lasting Graves disease. Relying on iRepertoire HTBI primers and Arm-PCR of CDR3 regions, the team built TCR beta libraries. TCRdb re-called the multiplex PCR reads through MiXCR, storing one row per CDR3 protein. The table shows around 500,000 distinct CDR3 sequences, with roughly 14% occurring only once. As to time point: newly diagnosed GD, antithyroid drugs for less than 3 months. After RNA was extracted from PBMCs, the TCR library was made from it. These sequences were also reported in another study, on T cells in Graves' hyperthyroidism and ophthalmopathy.

Material: peripheral blood mononuclear cells (PBMCs), obtained at new diagnosis, from a patient treated with antithyroid drugs. These receptor sequences come from a man aged 25-40 years with Graves disease.

This clonotype turned up a few times. Written as DNA, the CDR3 is TGCGCCAGCAGCAGGGGCTCCCCAGGGGGTAACGAAAAACTGTTTTTT. Translated, it gives CASSRGSPGGNEKLFF. The chain recombines TRBV5-1 with TRBJ1-4; TRBD1 matches at 7 bases. The CDR3 consists of 16 residues. V was pared by 4 bases and J by 8 bases, with 14 bases of the junction left unmatched. From germline, CDR1 is SGHRS and CDR2 YFSETQ.

This clonotype was counted at least ten times. The chain's CDR3 is CASSILGGTEAFF. The CDR3 DNA sequence: TGTGCCAGCAGCATCCTGGGGGGGACTGAAGCTTTCTTT. The chain is built from TRBV9 and TRBJ1-1; perhaps TRBD1 as D (5 bases). With 4 bases removed from V and 5 bases from J, the gap between germline ends came to 12 bases. The CDR3 has 13 residues. Germline V lookup: CDR1 SGDLS, CDR2 YYNGEE. The full variable domain, in which reference TRBV9 and TRBJ1-1 provide the parts outside the CDR3, is DSGVTQTPKHLITATGQRVTLRCSPRSGDLSVYWYQQSLDQGLQFLIQYYNGEERAKGNILERFSAQQFPDLHSELNLSSLELGDSALYFCASSILGGTEAFFGQGTRLTVV.

The J gene is TRBJ1-5, the V gene TRBV24-1; TRBD1 matches 9 bases. V lost 3 bases and J lost 8; bases outside the gene matches: 10. The CDR3 is made up of 16 amino acids. From germline, CDR1 is KGHDR and CDR2 SFDVKD. The CDR3 is CATSDPRTGDMEPQHF. The CDR3 region has the DNA TGTGCCACCAGTGATCCCCGGACAGGGGATATGGAGCCCCAGCATTTT.

This clonotype was counted a few times. The rearrangement uses TRBV27 and TRBJ1-5, with no clear D. The CDR3 is 15 residues long. V lost 6 bases and J lost 0, with 12 bases in between. CDR1 and CDR2 (germline): MNHEY, SMNVEV (reference sequence). CDR3 coding DNA: TGTGCCAGCAGGGAGACGGAATATAGCAATCAGCCCCAGCATTTT. It codes for CASRETEYSNQPQHF.

This clonotype was picked up many times. The rearrangement joins TRBV28 to TRBJ2-1; perhaps D is TRBD1 or TRBD2 (6 bases each). With 8 bases removed from V and 7 bases from J, the gap between germline ends came to 15 bases. The germline V gene has CDR1 MDHEN and CDR2 SYDVKM. CDR3 length: 13 residues. The CDR3, as DNA: TGTGCCAGCCACGGGGGCTTCGAGAATGAGCAGTTCTTC. Protein product: CASHGGFENEQFF.

The genes are TRBV28 and TRBJ2-5, with D maybe TRBD1 (5 bases). Trimming removed 6 bases at V and 4 bases at J, with 18 bases between. This CDR3 spans 15 amino acids. The germline gives CDR1 MDHEN, CDR2 SYDVKM. CDR3 amino acids: CASSQGETSAETQYF. Here the CDR3 DNA reads TGTGCCAGCAGCCAAGGGGAAACCTCGGCAGAGACCCAGTACTTC. Supplemented by reference TRBV28 and TRBJ2-5, the full variable domain reads DVKVTQSSRYLVKRTGEKVFLECVQDMDHENMFWYRQDPGLGLRLIYFSYDVKMKEKGDIPEGYSVSREKKERFSLILESASTNQTSMYLCASSQGETSAETQYFGPGTRLLVL.

This clonotype occurred many times. The chain uses TRBV6-1 and TRBJ2-7; no clear D gene. V lost 0 bases to trimming and J lost 2 bases, with 8 bases between them. The V gene's germline CDR1 is MNHNS and CDR2 SASEGT. The CDR3 loop spans 14 amino acids. CDR3 protein: CASSEARLTYEQYF. CDR3 nucleotide sequence: TGTGCCAGCAGTGAAGCGCGGCTTACCTACGAGCAGTACTTC.

This clonotype has at least ten counts. V usage is TRBV7-2 and J usage is TRBJ1-3; no reliable D call. Deletions cut 2 bases from V and 7 bases from J, with 9 bases between. CDR3 length equals 13 residues. From germline, CDR1 is SGHTA and CDR2 FQGNSA. In DNA, the CDR3 is TGTGCCAGCAGCTTATCTTTAGTTAACACCATATATTTT. This translates into CASSLSLVNTIYF.

In this sample, this clonotype turned up many times. The chain joins TRBV7-9 to TRBJ1-1; D remains unclear. Per the germline V gene, CDR1 is SEHNR and CDR2 is FQNEAQ (reference sequence). The CDR3 spans 15 residues. Between the trimmed V and J ends, which lost 4 bases and 0 bases, there was a span of 12 bases. CDR3 residues: CASSSIASMNTEAFF. For the CDR3, the DNA is TGTGCCAGCAGCTCAATTGCAAGCATGAACACTGAAGCTTTCTTT. The entire variable domain, with the rest obtained from reference TRBV7-9 and TRBJ1-1, is as follows: DTGVSQNPRHKITKRGQNVTFRCDPISEHNRLYWYRQTLGQGPEFLTYFQNEAQLEKSRLLSDRFSAERPKGSFSTLEIQRTEQGDSAMYLCASSSIASMNTEAFFGQGTRLTVV.

As to this clonotype: A much larger clone lies a single base off, so this may be a read error. The rearrangement uses TRBV11-2 and TRBJ2-1; 8 bases line up with TRBD2. The germline V gene encodes CDR1 SGHAT and CDR2 FQNNGV. CDR3 size: 16 residues. CDR3 DNA: TGTGCCGGCAGCTTATGGGAGCGGGAGTTTATGAATGAGCAGTTCTTC. Translating gives CAGSLWEREFMNEQFF.

The sample holds a few counts of this clonotype. The chain is built from TRBV7-9 and TRBJ1-4; 7 nucleotides match TRBD1. Germline CDR1 is SEHNR and CDR2 is FQNEAQ (reference sequence). This CDR3 has 14 amino acids. The V segment lost 4 bases and the J segment 8 bases; nucleotides outside the gene matches: 7. The CDR3 is CASSSGQKEEKLFF. The CDR3 nucleotides are TGTGCCAGCAGCTCGGGACAGAAAGAGGAAAAACTGTTTTTT. Full variable domain (missing parts from reference TRBV7-9 and TRBJ1-4): DTGVSQNPRHKITKRGQNVTFRCDPISEHNRLYWYRQTLGQGPEFLTYFQNEAQLEKSRLLSDRFSAERPKGSFSTLEIQRTEQGDSAMYLCASSSGQKEEKLFFGSGTQLSVL.

This clonotype was detected ten times or more. The chain carries TRBV30 and TRBJ1-1, with unresolved D. Germline V gives CDR1 GTSNPN, CDR2 SVGIG (reference sequence). This CDR3 spans 11 amino acids. V was pared by 0 bases and J by 5 bases, with 4 bases between. In DNA form, the CDR3 reads TGTGCCTGGAGTGTAGAGACTGAAGCTTTCTTT. It codes for CAWSVETEAFF.

This clonotype was observed many times. This chain links TRBV3-1 with TRBJ1-5, with D unresolved. Germline CDR1 and CDR2: LGHDT and YNNKEL (reference sequence). The CDR3 contains 14 residues. The V end was cut by 5 bases, the J end by 4 bases, with 12 bases between. CDR3 residues: CASSLTGLNQPQHF. In nucleotides, the CDR3 is TGTGCCAGCAGCTTAACGGGGTTAAATCAGCCCCAGCATTTT. The full variable domain, its missing parts supplied by reference TRBV3-1 and TRBJ1-5, is DTAVSQTPKYLVTQMGNDKSIKCEQNLGHDTMYWYKQDSKKFLKIMFSYNNKELIINETVPNRFSPKSPDKAHLNLHINSLELGDSAVYFCASSLTGLNQPQHFGDGTRLSIL.

Remarks on this clonotype: A far more abundant clone sits one base away, making this likely a read error. The missing conserved phenylalanine or tryptophan at the end of this CDR3 makes a read error likely. The chain recombines TRBV2 with TRBJ2-1; perhaps TRBD1 as D (5 bases). Matching the DNA end better, TRBJ2-5 makes the J call doubtful. Germline values: CDR1 SNHLY, CDR2 FYNNEI. The CDR3 contains 12 residues. The CDR3 DNA reads as TGTGCCAGAATACAGGTTCAAGAGACCCAGTACTCC. Translating it yields CARIQVQETQYS.

This clonotype was detected only a few times. The V gene is TRBV2, the J gene TRBJ1-2, with 7 bases aligning to TRBD1. Trimming at V came to 7 bases and at J to 6 bases, leaving 5 bases not matched to a gene. The germline V gene encodes CDR1 SNHLY and CDR2 FYNNEI. The CDR3 runs to 12 residues. Here the CDR3 DNA reads TGTGCCAGCATAGACAGGGTTAATGGCTACACCTTC. Its translation is CASIDRVNGYTF. The entire variable domain, with the rest obtained from reference TRBV2 and TRBJ1-2, is as follows: EPEVTQTPSHQVTQMGQEVILRCVPISNHLYFYWYRQILGQKVEFLVSFYNNEISEKSEIFDDQFSVERPDGSNFTLKIRSTKLEDSAMYFCASIDRVNGYTFGSGTRLTVV.

This clonotype was seen repeatedly, ten times or more. The chain employs TRBV5-1 and TRBJ2-7, with D possibly called TRBD1 or TRBD2 (5 bases each). The germline V and J ends were trimmed by 5 bases and 1 base, with 13 bases remaining between them. In germline, CDR1 is SGHRS, CDR2 YFSETQ. The length of the CDR3 is 14 residues. The CDR3 DNA is TGCGCCAGCAGGCCCGGGACGGGTTCCTACGAGCAGTACTTC. Translating gives CASRPGTGSYEQYF.

This clonotype showed up many times. The chain uses TRBV20-1 and TRBJ2-1, with D unclear. Germline V CDR1 and CDR2: DFQATT, SNEGSKA (reference sequence). The V and J ends lost 2 bases and 3 bases respectively, with 11 bases between them. This CDR3 has 14 residues. DNA for the CDR3: TGCAGTGCTAGATTCCCGAACAACTACAATGAGCAGTTCTTC. It specifies CSARFPNNYNEQFF.

Regarding this clonotype: This may come from a read error, since a much larger clone is one base off. The chain joins TRBV6-4 to TRBJ2-1; the D call may be TRBD1 or TRBD2 (5 bases each). Germline lookup yields CDR1 MRHNA and CDR2 SNTAGT. V was pared by 5 bases and J by 10 bases, with 24 bases between. The CDR3 covers 16 residues. For the CDR3, the DNA is TGTGCCAGCAGTTACTTCCGGGGCAGAGAAGACCAAGAGCAGTTCTTC. Translating gives CASSYFRGREDQEQFF.

This clonotype appeared a few times. The V gene is TRBV10-3, the J gene TRBJ1-1; the D gene is possibly TRBD1 (5 bases). The CDR3 extends over 14 amino acids. The V and J ends lost 8 bases and 1 base respectively, with 14 bases between them. Germline V gives CDR1 ENHRY, CDR2 SYGVKD. The CDR3 reads CAIGKQASNTEAFF. CDR3 nucleotides: TGTGCCATCGGGAAACAGGCGTCGAACACTGAAGCTTTCTTT.

In this sample, this clonotype turned up many times. V usage is TRBV3-1 and J usage is TRBJ2-7, with TRBD2 identical over 8 bases. This CDR3 spans 17 amino acids. Germline trimming cut 0 bases from V and 4 bases from J; bases unmatched to any gene: 11. CDR1 is LGHDT and CDR2 is YNNKEL in the germline V gene (reference sequence). The CDR3 DNA reads TGTGCCAGCAGCCAAGATACGCTAGCGGGCCCATTTTACGAGCAGTACTTC. Encoded protein: CASSQDTLAGPFYEQYF.

This rearrangement joins TRBV18 to TRBJ1-1, with a tentative D call TRBD1 (5 bases). Germline V gene data show CDR1 as KGHSH and CDR2 as LQKENI. The V end was cut by 5 bases, the J end by 0 bases, with 16 bases between. This CDR3 spans 16 amino acids. The CDR3 DNA follows: TGTGCCAGCTCATCGACCAGGGCTGTGGTGAACACTGAAGCTTTCTTT. The encoded protein is CASSSTRAVVNTEAFF. Drawing the rest from reference TRBV18 and TRBJ1-1, the complete variable domain is NAGVMQNPRHLVRRRGQEARLRCSPMKGHSHVYWYRQLPEEGLKFMVYLQKENIIDESGMPKERFSAEFPKEGPSILRIQQVVRGDSAAYFCASSSTRAVVNTEAFFGQGTRLTVV.